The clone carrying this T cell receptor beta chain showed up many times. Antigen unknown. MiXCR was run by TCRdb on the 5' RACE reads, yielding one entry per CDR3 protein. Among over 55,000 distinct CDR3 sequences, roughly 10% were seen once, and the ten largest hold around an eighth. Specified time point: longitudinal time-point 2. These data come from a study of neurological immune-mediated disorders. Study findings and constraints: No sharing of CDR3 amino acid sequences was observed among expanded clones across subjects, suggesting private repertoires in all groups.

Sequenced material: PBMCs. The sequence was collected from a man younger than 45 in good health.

In nucleotides, the CDR3 is TGCAGCGTTGCGGAGGGGGACTATGGCTACACCTTC. As protein: CSVAEGDYGYTF. This rearrangement joins TRBV29-1 to TRBJ1-2; perhaps TRBD1 as D (6 bases). The germline V gene has CDR1 SQVTM and CDR2 ANQGSEA. The CDR3 runs to 12 residues. V was shortened by 4 bases and J by 3 bases, with 9 bases between the two germline ends. The variable domain in full, completed from reference TRBV29-1 and TRBJ1-2, reads SAVISQKPSRDICQRGTSLTIQCQVDSQVTMMFWYRQQPGQSLTLIATANQGSEATYESGFVIDKFPISRPNLTFSTLTVSNMSPEDSSIYLCSVAEGDYGYTFGSGTRLTVV.